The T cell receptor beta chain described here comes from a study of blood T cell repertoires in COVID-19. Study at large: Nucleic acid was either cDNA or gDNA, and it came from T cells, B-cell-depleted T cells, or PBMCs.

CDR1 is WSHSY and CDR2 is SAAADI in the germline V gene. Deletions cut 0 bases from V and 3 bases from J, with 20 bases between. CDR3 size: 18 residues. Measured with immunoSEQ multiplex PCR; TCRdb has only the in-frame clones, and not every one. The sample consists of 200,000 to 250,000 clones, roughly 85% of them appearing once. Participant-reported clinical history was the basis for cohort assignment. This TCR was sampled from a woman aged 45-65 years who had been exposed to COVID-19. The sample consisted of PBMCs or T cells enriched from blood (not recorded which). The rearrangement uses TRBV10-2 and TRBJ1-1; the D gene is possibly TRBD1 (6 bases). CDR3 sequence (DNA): TGCGCCAGCAGTGAGTCGAGACAGGCCCTCTTCCACCACACTGAAGCTTTCTTT. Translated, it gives CASSESRQALFHHTEAFF.